This TCR beta chain emerged from a study of a mutant IDH1 vaccine in newly diagnosed glioma. Study-wide context: The therapy given earlier, which was standard therapy, consisted of radiotherapy, temozolomide, or both, and most of the patients received both.

The protocol was immunoSEQ multiplex PCR, while the TCRdb copy is restricted to in-frame clones and leaves out a portion. The sample consists of some 56,000 clones, about 91% of them appearing once. The table lists this clone with a count of one. No antigen is known for it. Time point noted: baseline, week 1 (first vaccination visit). Sample treatment: pre-vaccination baseline after standard-of-care therapy. Whole-study findings and limits: The occurrence of vaccine-induced immune responses was seen in around 95% of patients. Seemingly, pseudoprogression had no relation to changes in the top peripheral T cell clonotypes.

The sequencing used PBMCs, collected from a glioma patient treated with radiotherapy, temozolomide or both. The clonotype was recovered from a man aged 50 or older with glioma.

In DNA, the CDR3 is TGTGCCAGCAGCGTAGGGGGAGTAGCGGGAGGGTCAGATACGCAGTATTTT. Its translation: CASSVGGVAGGSDTQYF. The rearrangement links TRBV9 to TRBJ2-3, with 11 bases matching TRBD2. V was pared by 0 bases and J by 4 bases, with 7 bases of the junction left unmatched. The CDR3 runs 17 residues. Germline assignment: CDR1 SGDLS and CDR2 YYNGEE.